Below are 21 T cell receptor beta chains sequenced from a single sample in a study of blood T cell repertoires in COVID-19. TCRdb's table, derived via immunoSEQ multiplex PCR, lists solely in-frame clones and lacks some. The sample shows 400,000 to 550,000 clones, 70% to 90% of them seen only once. Sample: PBMCs or T cells enriched from blood (not recorded which). The receptors derive from a woman in her late teens or twenties with acute COVID-19.

Only one count was recorded for this clone. The genes are TRBV13 and TRBJ2-1; 8 nucleotides align to TRBD2. Germline V gene sequence: CDR1 PRHDT, CDR2 FYEKMQ (reference sequence). Trimming took 3 bases from V and 6 from J; bases not matched to a gene: 7. CDR3 length: 15 amino acids. This chain's CDR3 is CASSLGLVPPNEQFF. CDR3 coding DNA: TGTGCCAGCAGCTTGGGACTAGTACCACCCAATGAGCAGTTCTTC.

The J gene is TRBJ2-3, the V gene TRBV27, with 9 bases lining up with TRBD1. CDR1 MNHEY and CDR2 SMNVEV come from the germline V gene (reference sequence). CDR3 size: 13 residues. V dropped 6 bases and J dropped 4; count of bases not matched to a gene: 2. In DNA, the CDR3 is TGTGCCAGCAGCACAGGGGGCCCAGATACGCAGTATTTT. Residues: CASSTGGPDTQYF.

In its sample, this clone was seen once. This chain links TRBV18 with TRBJ1-4; D is perhaps TRBD1 (6 bases). There are 14 residues in the CDR3. CDR1 is KGHSH, CDR2 LQKENI, per germline. The ends were cut back, 3 bases at V and 6 bases at J, with 11 bases in the middle. The CDR3 DNA sequence: TGTGCCAGCTCACCGATGGACAGAGATGAAAAACTGTTTTTT. Protein sequence: CASSPMDRDEKLFF.

This clone is a singleton in its sample. The genes are TRBV20-1 and TRBJ2-1; D unresolved. V lost 2 bases, J lost 9 bases, and 8 bases lay in between. The CDR3 runs 11 residues. CDR1 DFQATT and CDR2 SNEGSKA come from the germline V gene (reference sequence). In nucleotides, the CDR3 is TGCAGTGCTAGACTAATCGGTGAGCAGTTCTTC. It specifies CSARLIGEQFF.

The rearrangement links TRBV5-1 to TRBJ1-6, with a weak D call TRBD1 (6 bases). Germline V gives CDR1 SGHRS, CDR2 YFSETQ. The CDR3 sequence is 14 residues long. Trimming stripped 0 bases from V and 9 bases from J, with 10 bases between. Written as DNA, the CDR3 is TGCGCCAGCAGCTTGGGCGGACAGCGTTCACCCCTCCACTTT. Encoded protein: CASSLGGQRSPLHF.

The chain is built from TRBV5-8 and TRBJ1-5, with a tentative D call TRBD1 (5 bases). Germline V gene data show CDR1 as SGHTS and CDR2 as YDEGEE. This CDR3 region has 13 residues. Deletions cut 6 bases from V and 7 bases from J, with 14 bases between. The CDR3 is CASTPGGNQPQHF. The CDR3 DNA follows: TGTGCCAGCACCCCGGGGGGTAACCAGCCCCAGCATTTT.

The rearrangement links TRBV5-5 to TRBJ1-1, with a possible D match to TRBD1 (5 bases). V was pared by 3 bases and J by 0 bases, with 18 bases between. CDR3 length: 17 amino acids. The V gene's germline CDR1 is SGHKS and CDR2 YYEKEE (reference sequence). CDR3 residues: CASSSDRGRLMNTEAFF. The CDR3 region has the DNA TGTGCCAGCAGCTCAGACAGAGGCCGACTTATGAACACTGAAGCTTTCTTT. Supplemented by reference TRBV5-5 and TRBJ1-1, the full variable domain reads DAGVTQSPTHLIKTRGQQVTLRCSPISGHKSVSWYQQVLGQGPQFIFQYYEKEERGRGNFPDRFSARQFPNYSSELNVNALLLGDSALYLCASSSDRGRLMNTEAFFGQGTRLTVV.

This sequence joins TRBV7-9 and TRBJ2-1; 12 positions match TRBD2. The germline gives CDR1 SEHNR, CDR2 FQNEAQ (reference sequence). With 3 bases clipped from V and 10 bases from J, the junction kept 4 bases outside the gene matches. There are 14 residues in the CDR3. DNA of the CDR3: TGTGCCAGCAGCTTGACTAGCGGGAGCGGCGAGCAGTTCTTC. This codes for CASSLTSGSGEQFF.

This clone was detected only once. This rearrangement joins TRBV5-1 to TRBJ2-2; D perhaps matches TRBD2 (6 bases). This CDR3 is built from 17 residues. Per the germline V gene, CDR1 is SGHRS and CDR2 is YFSETQ. Trimming left V 2 bases short and J 1 base short, with 15 bases between. The CDR3 coding sequence is TGCGCCAGCAGCTTTCGAAGGGGAGGACAGAACACCGGGGAGCTGTTTTTT. This gives the protein CASSFRRGGQNTGELFF.

This clone has a handful of counts. The V and J genes are TRBV30 and TRBJ1-5; possible D gene TRBD1, 5 bases. CDR3 length: 15 residues. V lost 0 bases to trimming and J lost 6 bases, with 15 bases between them. CDR1 is GTSNPN, CDR2 SVGIG, per germline (reference sequence). The CDR3 region has the DNA TGTGCCTGGAGTGTACTCCTAGGGGAGGGTCAGCCCCAGCATTTT. Encoded protein: CAWSVLLGEGQPQHF.

The genes are TRBV7-2 and TRBJ1-4, with D unclear. CDR1 and CDR2 from the germline V gene are SGHTA and FQGNSA. The CDR3 is 14 amino acids. V dropped 5 bases and J dropped 6 bases, with 13 bases sitting between them. For the CDR3, the DNA is TGTGCCAGCAGCAGCCGACACGGGGATGAAAAACTGTTTTTT. Residues: CASSSRHGDEKLFF.

The genes are TRBV2 and TRBJ2-3, with 8 bases fitting TRBD2. The CDR3 contains 17 residues. Germline V lookup: CDR1 SNHLY, CDR2 FYNNEI. The V segment lost 0 bases and the J segment 1 base; nucleotides outside the gene matches: 6. CDR3 nucleotide sequence: TGTGCCAGCAGTGAAGCGCTGGGACTAGTAGGCACAGATACGCAGTATTTT. Translation gives CASSEALGLVGTDTQYF.

The V call is TRBV24-1, the J call TRBJ1-2; 9 nucleotides align to TRBD1. Germline V gene sequence: CDR1 KGHDR, CDR2 SFDVKD. The CDR3 is 16 residues long. V lost 4 bases to trimming and J lost 4 bases; unmatched junction nucleotides: 9. The CDR3 loop is CATSDPSQGASYGYTF. The CDR3, as DNA: TGTGCCACCAGTGACCCCTCACAGGGGGCTTCCTATGGCTACACCTTC.

As for this clone: Other DNA sequences within the sample encode an identical CDR3. The chain links TRBV12-3 or TRBV12-4 to TRBJ1-2; tentatively, D is TRBD1 (6 bases). With 5 bases removed from V and 2 bases from J, the gap between germline ends came to 9 bases. The CDR3 length is 13 residues. As DNA, the CDR3 is TGTGCCAGCAGTCCGGACAGCAACTATGGCTACACCTTC. It translates to CASSPDSNYGYTF.

The chain is built from TRBV9 and TRBJ2-1; 9 bases align to TRBD2. V was clipped by 0 bases and J by 6 bases; unmatched bases: 10. The CDR3 consists of 17 residues. CDR1 is SGDLS and CDR2 is YYNGEE in the germline V gene. The CDR3 region has the DNA TGTGCCAGCAGCGTAGTGGATCGCGGGGGGGCCGCCAATGAGCAGTTCTTC. This codes for CASSVVDRGGAANEQFF.

The chain joins TRBV6-5 to TRBJ1-2; possibly TRBD1 for D (6 bases). The CDR3 has 14 residues. Deletions cut 6 bases from V and 4 bases from J, with 15 bases between. Germline V CDR1 and CDR2: MNHEY, SVGAGI. The CDR3 region is CASSSTGSGYGYTF. CDR3 coding DNA: TGTGCCAGCAGCTCTACAGGGTCAGGCTATGGCTACACCTTC.

This chain links TRBV3-1 (or the pseudogene TRBV3-2) with TRBJ2-7; TRBD2 might be the D (6 bases). Trimming stripped 2 bases from V and 2 bases from J, with 10 bases between. The CDR3 totals 14 residues. Germline V gene sequence: CDR1 LGHDT, CDR2 YNNKEL (reference sequence). CDR3 region: CASSQLGGPYEQYF. The CDR3 DNA reads TGTGCCAGCAGCCAACTCGGGGGACCCTACGAGCAGTACTTC.

The chain employs TRBV5-1 and TRBJ1-2, with TRBD1 matching over 9 bases. The length of the CDR3 is 14 residues. V was clipped by 3 bases and J by 5 bases; unmatched bases: 5. Germline CDR1 SGHRS, CDR2 YFSETQ. The CDR3 sequence is CASSSTGGVYGYTF. In DNA, the CDR3 is TGCGCCAGCAGCTCTACAGGGGGCGTTTATGGCTACACCTTC.

The V and J genes are TRBV5-1 and TRBJ2-1; D unresolved. Germline CDR1 and CDR2: SGHRS and YFSETQ. The CDR3 contains 12 residues. The V end lost 3 bases, the J end lost 7 bases, and 8 bases lay between the germline ends. The CDR3: CASSSVPNEQFF. The CDR3 region has the DNA TGCGCCAGCAGCTCGGTCCCAAATGAGCAGTTCTTC.

V usage is TRBV11-1 and J usage is TRBJ2-3, with 7 bases matching TRBD2. CDR1 and CDR2 (germline): SGHAT, FQDESV (reference sequence). This CDR3 region has 15 residues. V lost 3 bases and J lost 0; bases outside the gene matches: 3. The CDR3 bases are TGTGCCAGCAGCTTTTGGGGGGGTAGCACAGATACGCAGTATTTT. Residues: CASSFWGGSTDTQYF. The full variable domain, its missing parts supplied by reference TRBV11-1 and TRBJ2-3, is EAEVAQSPRYKITEKSQAVAFWCDPISGHATLYWYRQILGQGPELLVQFQDESVVDDSQLPKDRFSAERLKGVDSTLKIQPAELGDSAMYLCASSFWGGSTDTQYFGPGTRLTVL.

The V call is TRBV24-1, the J call TRBJ2-5; D unclear. The CDR3 spans 15 residues. Germline CDR1 KGHDR, CDR2 SFDVKD. V was clipped by 2 bases and J by 4 bases, with 13 bases between them. CDR3: CATSDSPPRVETQYF. The CDR3 DNA sequence: TGTGCCACCAGTGATTCCCCCCCTCGGGTAGAGACCCAGTACTTC.